This T cell receptor beta chain was retrieved from a study of T cells expressing NK-cell markers. Germline V CDR1 and CDR2: SNHLY, FYNNEI. The CDR3 extends over 15 amino acids. With the 5' RACE reads reprocessed, TCRdb shows one record per CDR3 protein and no DNA. The sample's table shows about 150,000 distinct CDR3 sequences. Material: blood T cells: a sorted CD56 or NKG2C T cell subset, CD4+ or CD8+ T cells, or bulk PBMC T cells (not recorded which). The clonotype originates from a woman between 45 and 60 years old in good health. The chain is built from TRBV2 and TRBJ2-7. CDR3 loop: CASSEAGSVAYEQYF.